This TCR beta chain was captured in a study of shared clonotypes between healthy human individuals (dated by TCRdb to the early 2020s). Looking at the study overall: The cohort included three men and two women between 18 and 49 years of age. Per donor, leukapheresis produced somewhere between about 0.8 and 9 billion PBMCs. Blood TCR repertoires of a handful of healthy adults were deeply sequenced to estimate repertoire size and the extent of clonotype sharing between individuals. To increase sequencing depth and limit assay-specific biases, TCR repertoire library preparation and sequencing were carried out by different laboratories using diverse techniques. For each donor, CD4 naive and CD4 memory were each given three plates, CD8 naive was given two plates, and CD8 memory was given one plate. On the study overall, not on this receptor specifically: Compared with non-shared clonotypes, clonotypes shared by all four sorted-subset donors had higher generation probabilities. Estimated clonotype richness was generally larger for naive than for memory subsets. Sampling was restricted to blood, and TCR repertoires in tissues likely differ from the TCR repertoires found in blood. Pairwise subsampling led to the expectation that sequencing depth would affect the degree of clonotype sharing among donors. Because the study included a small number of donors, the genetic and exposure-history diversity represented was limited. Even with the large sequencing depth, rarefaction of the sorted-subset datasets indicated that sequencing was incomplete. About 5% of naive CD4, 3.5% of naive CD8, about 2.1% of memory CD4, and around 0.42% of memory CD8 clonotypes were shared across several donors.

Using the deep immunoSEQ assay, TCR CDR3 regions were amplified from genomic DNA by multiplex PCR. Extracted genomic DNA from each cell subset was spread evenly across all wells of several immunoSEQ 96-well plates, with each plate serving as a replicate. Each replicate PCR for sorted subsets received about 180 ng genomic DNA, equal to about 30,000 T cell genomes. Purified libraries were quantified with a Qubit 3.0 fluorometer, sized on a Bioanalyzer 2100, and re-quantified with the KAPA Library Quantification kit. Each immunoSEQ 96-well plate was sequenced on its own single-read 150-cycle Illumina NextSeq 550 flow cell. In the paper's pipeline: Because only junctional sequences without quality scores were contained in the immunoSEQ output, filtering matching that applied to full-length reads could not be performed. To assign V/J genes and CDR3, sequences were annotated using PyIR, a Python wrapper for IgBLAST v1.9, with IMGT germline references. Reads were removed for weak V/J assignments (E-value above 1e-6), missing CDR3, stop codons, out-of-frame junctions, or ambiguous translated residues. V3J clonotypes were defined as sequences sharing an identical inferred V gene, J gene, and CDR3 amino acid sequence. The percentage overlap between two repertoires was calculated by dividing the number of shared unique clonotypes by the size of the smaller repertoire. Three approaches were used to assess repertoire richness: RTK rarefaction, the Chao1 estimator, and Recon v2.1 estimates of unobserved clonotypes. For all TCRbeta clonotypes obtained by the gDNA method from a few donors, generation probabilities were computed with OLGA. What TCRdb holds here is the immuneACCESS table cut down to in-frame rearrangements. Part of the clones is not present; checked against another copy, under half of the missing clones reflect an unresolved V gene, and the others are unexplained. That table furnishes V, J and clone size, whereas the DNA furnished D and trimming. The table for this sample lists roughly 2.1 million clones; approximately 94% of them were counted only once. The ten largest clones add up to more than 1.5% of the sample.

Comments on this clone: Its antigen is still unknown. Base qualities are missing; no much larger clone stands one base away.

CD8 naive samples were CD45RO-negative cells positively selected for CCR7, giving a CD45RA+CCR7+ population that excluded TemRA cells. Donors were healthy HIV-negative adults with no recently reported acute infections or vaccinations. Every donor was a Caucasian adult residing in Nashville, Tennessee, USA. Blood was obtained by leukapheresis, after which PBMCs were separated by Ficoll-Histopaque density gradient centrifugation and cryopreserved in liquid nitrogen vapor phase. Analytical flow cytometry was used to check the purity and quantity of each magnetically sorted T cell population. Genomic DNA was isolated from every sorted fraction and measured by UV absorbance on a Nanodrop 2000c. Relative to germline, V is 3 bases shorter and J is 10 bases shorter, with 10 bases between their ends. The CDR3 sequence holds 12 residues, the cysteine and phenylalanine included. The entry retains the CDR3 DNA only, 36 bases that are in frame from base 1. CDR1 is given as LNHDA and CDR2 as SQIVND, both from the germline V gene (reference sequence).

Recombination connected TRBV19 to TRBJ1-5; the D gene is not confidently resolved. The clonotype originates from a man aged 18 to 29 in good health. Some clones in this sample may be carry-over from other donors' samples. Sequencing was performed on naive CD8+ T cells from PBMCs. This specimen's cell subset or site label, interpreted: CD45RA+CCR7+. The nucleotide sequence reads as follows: TGTGCCAGTAGTATGGGAAGTCGCCCCCAGCATTTT. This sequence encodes CASSMGSRPQHF.